The source of this TCR beta chain is a study of chemoradiotherapy in HPV16-positive cancers (dated by TCRdb to 2021 to 2024). Context from the whole study: Functional T-cell assays on cells from two HPV16-positive patients defined candidate HPV-specific T-cell clones and common TCR motifs. Next, the candidate HPV-specific TCRs and motifs were followed in TCR repertoires from around 92 patients with HPV-related cancers. The study asked whether T-cell immunity against the HPV oncoproteins E6 and E7 changes during chemoradiotherapy and whether it affects survival. The study at large found these results: Only two HPV16-positive patients were used to derive the functional definition of HPV-specific T cells, and the survival association was reported for HPV16-positive patients. In HPV16-positive patients, expansion of HPV-responsive T cells during chemoradiotherapy was associated with improved recurrence-free survival. Expansion of candidate HPV-specific clones and E7-related TCR motifs was observed in the tumor microenvironment during treatment, whereas no such expansion was observed for non-HPV-specific T cells.

In the case of this clone: What antigen it recognizes has not been identified. Base qualities were left out, and no much larger clone turns up one base away.

Receptors were amplified or captured by the immunoSEQ multiplex PCR assay. Sourced from immuneACCESS, this table was stored by TCRdb with only in-frame sequences that have V and J called. A share of the clones is absent; for the studies checked, an unresolved V gene accounts for under half, and the remainder has no known explanation. Present in this sample are some 9,300 clones, around 66% of which were seen just once. Of the sample, approximately 14% falls within the top ten clones. Because repertoires were sampled repeatedly during chemoradiotherapy, clonal expansion in the tumor microenvironment could be followed. The germline V gene supplies CDR1 MDHEN and CDR2 SYDVKM. V loses 6 bases at its end and J loses 0 bases; junction bases beyond the gene matches: 4. Counted from cysteine to phenylalanine, this CDR3 has 14 amino acids. Just CDR3 DNA is preserved here, 42 bases in frame from base 1.

The sequence links TRBV28 to TRBJ2-5; 7 central nucleotides agree with TRBD1. The origin of this receptor is a human donor with HPV-associated anogenital cancer. This sample was gathered from a patient who underwent chemoradiotherapy. The CDR3 protein sequence reads: CASSLTGYQETQYF. The nucleotide sequence is given as TGTGCCAGCAGCTTGACAGGGTACCAAGAGACCCAGTACTTC.